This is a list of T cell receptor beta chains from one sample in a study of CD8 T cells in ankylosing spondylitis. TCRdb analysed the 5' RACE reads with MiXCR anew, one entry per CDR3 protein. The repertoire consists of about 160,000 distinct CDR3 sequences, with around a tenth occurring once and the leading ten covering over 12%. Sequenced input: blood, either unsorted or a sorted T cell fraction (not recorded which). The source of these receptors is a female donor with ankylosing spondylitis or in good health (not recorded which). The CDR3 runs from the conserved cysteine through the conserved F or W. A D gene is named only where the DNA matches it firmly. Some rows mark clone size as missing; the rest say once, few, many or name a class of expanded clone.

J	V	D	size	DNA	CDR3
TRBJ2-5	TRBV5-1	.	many	TGCGCCAGCAGCTTTGTATCCCGGGCCTTCGGGACCCAGTACTTC	CASSFVSRAFGTQYF
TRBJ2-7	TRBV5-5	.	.	TGTGCCAGCAGCTTGGGTGGAACCGACGAGCAGTACTTC	CASSLGGTDEQYF
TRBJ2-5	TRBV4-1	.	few	TGCGCCAGCAGCCAAGATGGGGCTAGCGTGGAGACCCAGTACTTC	CASSQDGASVETQYF
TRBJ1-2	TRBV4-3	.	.	TGCGCCAGCCGGAAGCGAGGGGGCTATGGCTACACCTTC	CASRKRGGYGYTF
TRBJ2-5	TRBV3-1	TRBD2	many	TGTGCCAGCAGCCAAGAAGCGGGGGAGACCCAGTACTTC	CASSQEAGETQYF
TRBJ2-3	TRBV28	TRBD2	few	TGTGCCAGCAACGCCGCGGGACTAGCGGGGTACACAGATACGCAGTATTTT	CASNAAGLAGYTDTQYF
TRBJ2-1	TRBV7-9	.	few	TGTGCCAGCAGCTCCGGGGGGACAGGGTTCTTC	CASSSGGTGFF
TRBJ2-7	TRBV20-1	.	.	TGCAGTGCTAGAGATTCCAGGGGCACCTACGAGCAGTACTTC	CSARDSRGTYEQYF
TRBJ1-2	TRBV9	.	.	TGTGCCAGCAGCATACACTCAGGGGAAAACGGCTACACCTTC	CASSIHSGENGYTF
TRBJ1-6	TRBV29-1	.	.	TGCAGCATCACTCTCTCCTATAATTCACCCCTCCACTTT	CSITLSYNSPLHF
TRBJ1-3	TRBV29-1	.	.	TGCAGCGTTGAAGATCCGGGAGCTGGAAACACCATATATTTT	CSVEDPGAGNTIYF
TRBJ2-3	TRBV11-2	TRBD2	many	TGTGCCAGCAGTTTGGGGACTAGCGGAAAACTGGCAGATACGCAGTATTTT	CASSLGTSGKLADTQYF
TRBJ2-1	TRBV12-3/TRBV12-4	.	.	TGTGCCAGCAGTTTCGGGGCTGCCAGCTCCTACAATGAGCAGTTCTTC	CASSFGAASSYNEQFF
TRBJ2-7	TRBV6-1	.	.	TGTGCCAGCAGTACCCCCAGGGGCGCGACTTCCTACGAGCAGTACTTC	CASSTPRGATSYEQYF
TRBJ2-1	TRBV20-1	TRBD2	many	TGCAGTGCGGAAGTAGCGGGGACTTACAATGAGCAGTTCTTC	CSAEVAGTYNEQFF
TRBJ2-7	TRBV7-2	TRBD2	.	TGTGCCAGCAGCTTCAGCGGGCTAGCGGGAGGAACGTTCTCCTACGAGCAGTACTTC	CASSFSGLAGGTFSYEQYF
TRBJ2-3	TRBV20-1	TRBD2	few	TGCAGTGCTATAGCTATCGGGCTAGCGGACCTCCTTGACACAGATACGCAGTATTTT	CSAIAIGLADLLDTDTQYF
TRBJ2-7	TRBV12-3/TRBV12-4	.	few	TGTGCCAGCAGCCGGACACTTAAAGCCTACGAGCAGTACTTC	CASSRTLKAYEQYF
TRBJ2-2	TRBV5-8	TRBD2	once	TGTGCCAGCAGCTTGAGACTAGCGGGAGATGGGACCGGGGAGCTGTTTTTT	CASSLRLAGDGTGELFF
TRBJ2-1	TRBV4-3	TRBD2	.	TGCGCCAGCAGCCAAGCGAGGAGTAGCGGGAAGTGGGAGCAGTTCTTC	CASSQARSSGKWEQFF
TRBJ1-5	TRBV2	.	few	TGTGCCAGCAGTGCGTGGGGGCCGGAGGATCAGCCCCAGCATTTT	CASSAWGPEDQPQHF
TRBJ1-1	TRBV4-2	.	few	TGTGCCAGCAGCCAAAATTTGGACAGGAACACTGAAGCTTTCTTT	CASSQNLDRNTEAFF
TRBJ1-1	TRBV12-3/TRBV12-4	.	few	TGTGCCAGCACCTCGGCCGCTGAAGCTTTCTTT	CASTSAAEAFF
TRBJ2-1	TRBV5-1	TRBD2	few	TGCGCCAGCAGCCCGGGACTAGCGGGAGATGGTAGTGAGCAGTTCTTC	CASSPGLAGDGSEQFF